This TCR beta chain was observed in a study of early T cells in non-severe SARS-CoV-2 infection. Study-level points and caveats: Using VDJdb, the matching emphasized anti-spike CD8 responses while missing private and CD4 specificities.

Germline loops: CDR1 ENHRY, CDR2 SYGVKD. Trimming took 4 bases from V and 0 from J, leaving 3 bases between them. The CDR3 sequence is 12 residues long. This clonotype was observed many times. Its antigen remains unidentified. MiXCR, applied by TCRdb to the 5' RACE reads, yields one record per CDR3 protein. The data contain about 17,000 distinct CDR3 sequences, roughly 5% of them singletons. V is TRBV10-3 and J is TRBJ1-1; D call uncertain. This clonotype was sampled from an adult who was a healthcare worker with PCR-confirmed SARS-CoV-2 infection or an uninfected control (not recorded which). The sequencing input was whole blood. The DNA for the CDR3 is TGTGCCATCAGTGTTATGAACACTGAAGCTTTCTTT. This codes for CAISVMNTEAFF.